The source of this T cell receptor beta chain is a study of shared clonotypes between healthy human individuals. Study-wide context: Contributing individuals were a couple of females and a few males aged 18 to 49. The study's findings and limits: Clonotype sharing across donors was expected to vary with sequencing depth.

Germline V gene data show CDR1 as MDHEN and CDR2 as SYDVKM. Trimming left V 3 bases short and J 3 bases short, with 3 bases between. This CDR3 region has 11 residues. This clone occurred a few times. The antigen remains unidentified. The same CDR3 also results from other DNA sequences found in this sample. Replicate PCRs for sorted subsets used roughly 200 ng DNA; this equaled about 30,000 T cell genomes. In the original workflow: Filtering differed, since immunoSEQ gave only junction sequences and no quality scores. This table comes from immunoSEQ multiplex PCR, and its TCRdb copy is limited to in-frame clones, with some not included. Clone size and V and J calls were adopted from that table, with D and trimming inferred from the DNA. The sample includes under 650,000 clones, 96% of them seen just once.

The sample taken for sequencing was naive CD4+ T cells sorted from blood. The subset is: CD45RA+ positively selected. The sequence was obtained from a young woman in good health. The chain carries TRBV28 and TRBJ2-7; no clear D gene. The CDR3 reads CASSLGYEQYF. In DNA form, the CDR3 reads TGTGCCAGCAGTTTGGGCTACGAGCAGTACTTC.